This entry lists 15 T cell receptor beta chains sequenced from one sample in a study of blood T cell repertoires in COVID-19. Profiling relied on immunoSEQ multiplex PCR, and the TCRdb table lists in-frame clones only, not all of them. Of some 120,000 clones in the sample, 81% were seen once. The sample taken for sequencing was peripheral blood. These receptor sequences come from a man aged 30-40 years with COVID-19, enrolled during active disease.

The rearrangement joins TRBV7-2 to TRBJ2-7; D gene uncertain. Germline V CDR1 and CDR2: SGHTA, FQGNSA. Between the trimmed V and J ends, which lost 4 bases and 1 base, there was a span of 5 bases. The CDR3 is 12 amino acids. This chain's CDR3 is CASSSVSYEQYF. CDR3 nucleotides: TGTGCCAGCAGCTCGGTGTCCTACGAGCAGTACTTC.

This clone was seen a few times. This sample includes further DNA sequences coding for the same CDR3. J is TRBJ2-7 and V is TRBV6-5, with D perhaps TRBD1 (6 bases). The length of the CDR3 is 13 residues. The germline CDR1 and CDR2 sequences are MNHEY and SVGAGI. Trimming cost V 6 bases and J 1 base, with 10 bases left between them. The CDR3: CASRRTGSYEQYF. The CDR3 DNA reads TGTGCCAGCAGACGCACAGGGTCCTACGAGCAGTACTTC.

The CDR3 sequence: CASSSGNTEAFF. The CDR3 nucleotides read TGTGCCAGCAGTTCAGGGAACACTGAAGCTTTCTTT. The chain employs TRBV6-2 or TRBV6-3 and TRBJ1-1; D remains ambiguous. The CDR3 length is 12 residues. Trimming shortened V by 4 bases and J by 1 base, and 4 bases separated the two germline ends. Looked up from germline, CDR1 is MNHEY and CDR2 is SVGEGT.

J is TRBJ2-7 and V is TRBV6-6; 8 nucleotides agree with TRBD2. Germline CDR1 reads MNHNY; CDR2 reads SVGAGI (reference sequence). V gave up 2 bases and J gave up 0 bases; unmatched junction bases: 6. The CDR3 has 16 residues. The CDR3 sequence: CASSYIAGGSSYEQYF. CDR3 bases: TGTGCCAGCAGTTACATCGCGGGAGGAAGCTCCTACGAGCAGTACTTC.

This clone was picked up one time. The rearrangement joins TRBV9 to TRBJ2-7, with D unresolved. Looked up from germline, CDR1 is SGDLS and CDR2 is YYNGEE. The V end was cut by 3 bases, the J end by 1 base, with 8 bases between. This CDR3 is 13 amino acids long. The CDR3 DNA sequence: TGTGCCAGCAGCGGACACCTATCCTACGAGCAGTACTTC. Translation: CASSGHLSYEQYF. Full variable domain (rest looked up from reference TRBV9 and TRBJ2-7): DSGVTQTPKHLITATGQRVTLRCSPRSGDLSVYWYQQSLDQGLQFLIQYYNGEERAKGNILERFSAQQFPDLHSELNLSSLELGDSALYFCASSGHLSYEQYFGPGTRLTVT.

This CDR3 reads CASSVSPNSPLHF. CDR3 DNA: TGTGCCAGCAGTGTGAGCCCAAATTCACCCCTCCACTTT. The V gene is TRBV2, the J gene TRBJ1-6; D remains unclear. This CDR3 region has 13 residues. Trimming shortened V by 4 bases and J by 7 bases, and 8 bases separated the two germline ends. The germline V gene has CDR1 SNHLY and CDR2 FYNNEI.

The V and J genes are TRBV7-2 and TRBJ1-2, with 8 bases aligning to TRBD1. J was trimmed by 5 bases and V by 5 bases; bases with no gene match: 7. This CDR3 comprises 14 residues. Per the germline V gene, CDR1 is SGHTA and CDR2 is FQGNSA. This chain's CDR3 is CASSTPDRDYGYTF. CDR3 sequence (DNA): TGTGCCAGCAGCACTCCGGACAGGGATTATGGCTACACCTTC.

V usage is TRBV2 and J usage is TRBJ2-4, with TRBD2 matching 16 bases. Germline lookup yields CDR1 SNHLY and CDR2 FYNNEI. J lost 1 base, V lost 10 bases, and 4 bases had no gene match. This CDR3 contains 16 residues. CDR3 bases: TGTGCCACGGGGACTAGCGGGAGGGCGGCCAAAAACATTCAGTACTTC. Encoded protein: CATGTSGRAAKNIQYF.

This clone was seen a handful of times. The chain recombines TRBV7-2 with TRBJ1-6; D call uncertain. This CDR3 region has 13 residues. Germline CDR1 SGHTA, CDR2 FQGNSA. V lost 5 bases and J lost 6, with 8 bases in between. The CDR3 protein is CASSTEGNSPLHF. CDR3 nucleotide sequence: TGTGCCAGCAGCACAGAGGGTAATTCACCCCTCCACTTT.

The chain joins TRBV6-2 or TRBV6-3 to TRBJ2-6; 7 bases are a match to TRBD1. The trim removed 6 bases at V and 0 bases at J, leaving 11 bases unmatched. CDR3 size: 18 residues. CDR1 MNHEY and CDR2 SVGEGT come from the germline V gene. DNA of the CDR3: TGTGCCAGCAGCTCTTTGGGACAGACCTTCTCTGGGGCCAACGTCCTGACTTTC. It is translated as CASSSLGQTFSGANVLTF.

This CDR3 is CASSMGAFRGTEAFF. The CDR3 DNA is TGCGCCAGCAGCATGGGGGCCTTCCGGGGGACTGAAGCTTTCTTT. This chain uses TRBV5-1 with TRBJ1-1; D possibly corresponds to TRBD1 (6 bases). With 4 bases removed from V and 5 bases from J, the gap between germline ends came to 18 bases. The CDR3 has 15 amino acids. CDR1 and CDR2 (germline): SGHRS, YFSETQ. Full variable domain (rest looked up from reference TRBV5-1 and TRBJ1-1): KAGVTQTPRYLIKTRGQQVTLSCSPISGHRSVSWYQQTPGQGLQFLFEYFSETQRNKGNFPGRFSGRQFSNSRSEMNVSTLELGDSALYLCASSMGAFRGTEAFFGQGTRLTVV.

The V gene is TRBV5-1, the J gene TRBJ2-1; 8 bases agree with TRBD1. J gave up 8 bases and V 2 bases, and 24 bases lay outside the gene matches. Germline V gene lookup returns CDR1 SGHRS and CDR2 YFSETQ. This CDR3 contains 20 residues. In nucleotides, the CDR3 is TGCGCCAGCAGCTTCCCCAGCTCCGGACAGGGCCGGGACTCAGTCTATGAGCAGTTCTTC. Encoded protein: CASSFPSSGQGRDSVYEQFF.

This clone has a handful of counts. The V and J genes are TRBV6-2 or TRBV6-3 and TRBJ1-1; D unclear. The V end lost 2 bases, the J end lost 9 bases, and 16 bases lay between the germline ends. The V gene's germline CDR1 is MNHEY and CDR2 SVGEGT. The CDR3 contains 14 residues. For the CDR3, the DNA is TGTGCCAGCAGTTACAGTCGCACCATGGAGAAAGCTTTCTTT. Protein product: CASSYSRTMEKAFF.

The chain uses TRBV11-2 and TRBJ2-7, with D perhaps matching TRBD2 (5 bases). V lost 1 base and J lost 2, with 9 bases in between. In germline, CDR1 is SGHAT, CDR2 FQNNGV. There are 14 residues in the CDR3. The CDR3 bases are TGTGCCAGCAGCTTAGGGGGAGTTCCCTACGAGCAGTACTTC. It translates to CASSLGGVPYEQYF. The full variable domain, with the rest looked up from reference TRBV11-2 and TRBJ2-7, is EAGVAQSPRYKIIEKRQSVAFWCNPISGHATLYWYQQILGQGPKLLIQFQNNGVVDDSQLPKDRFSAERLKGVDSTLKIQPAKLEDSAVYLCASSLGGVPYEQYFGPGTRLTVT.

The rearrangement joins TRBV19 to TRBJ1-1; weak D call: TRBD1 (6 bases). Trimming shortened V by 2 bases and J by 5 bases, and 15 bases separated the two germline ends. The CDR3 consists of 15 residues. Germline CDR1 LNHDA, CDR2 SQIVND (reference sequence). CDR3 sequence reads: CASSISDRIVTEAFF. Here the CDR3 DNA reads TGTGCCAGTAGTATATCCGACAGGATCGTTACTGAAGCTTTCTTT.